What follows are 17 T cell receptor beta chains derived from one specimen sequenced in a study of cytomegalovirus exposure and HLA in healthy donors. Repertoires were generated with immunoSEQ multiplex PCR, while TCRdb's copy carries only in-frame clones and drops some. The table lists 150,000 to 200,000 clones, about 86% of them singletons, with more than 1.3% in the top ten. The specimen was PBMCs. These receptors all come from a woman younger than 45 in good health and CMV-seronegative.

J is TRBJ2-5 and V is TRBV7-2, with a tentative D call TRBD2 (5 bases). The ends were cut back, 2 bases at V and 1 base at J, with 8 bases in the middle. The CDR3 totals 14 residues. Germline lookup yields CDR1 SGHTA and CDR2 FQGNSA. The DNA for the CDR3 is TGTGCCAGCAGCTTACTAGCCTTCCAAGAGACCCAGTACTTC. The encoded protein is CASSLLAFQETQYF.

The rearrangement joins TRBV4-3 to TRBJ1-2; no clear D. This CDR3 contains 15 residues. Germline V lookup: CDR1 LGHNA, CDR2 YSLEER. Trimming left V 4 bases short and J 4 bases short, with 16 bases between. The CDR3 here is CASSRTRAEGYGYTF. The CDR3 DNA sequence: TGCGCCAGCAGCCGAACAAGGGCTGAGGGCTATGGCTACACCTTC.

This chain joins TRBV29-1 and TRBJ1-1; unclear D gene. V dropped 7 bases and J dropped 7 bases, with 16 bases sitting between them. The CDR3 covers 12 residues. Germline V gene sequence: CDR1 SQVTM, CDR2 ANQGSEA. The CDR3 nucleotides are TGCAGCGCCCGAGGCTCCCCACGTGAAGCTTTCTTT. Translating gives CSARGSPREAFF.

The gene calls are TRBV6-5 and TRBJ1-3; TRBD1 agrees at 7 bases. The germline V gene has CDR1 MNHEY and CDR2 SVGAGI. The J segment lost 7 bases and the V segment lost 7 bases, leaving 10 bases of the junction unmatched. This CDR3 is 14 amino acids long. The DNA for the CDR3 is TGTGCCAGCAAAACGACAGGGAAGGTCAACACCATATATTTT. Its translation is CASKTTGKVNTIYF.

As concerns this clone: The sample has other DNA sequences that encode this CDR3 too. For the CDR3, the DNA is TGCGCCAGCAGCCGCGGGGGTTACACAGATACGCAGTATTTT. It encodes CASSRGGYTDTQYF. V and J are TRBV5-1 and TRBJ2-3; 7 bases are shared with TRBD2. Germline V gives CDR1 SGHRS, CDR2 YFSETQ. The CDR3 sequence is 14 residues long. Germline trimming cut 4 bases from V and 2 bases from J; bases unmatched to any gene: 4. The full variable domain, in which reference TRBV5-1 and TRBJ2-3 provide the parts outside the CDR3, is KAGVTQTPRYLIKTRGQQVTLSCSPISGHRSVSWYQQTPGQGLQFLFEYFSETQRNKGNFPGRFSGRQFSNSRSEMNVSTLELGDSALYLCASSRGGYTDTQYFGPGTRLTVL.

Here the CDR3 DNA reads TGTGCCACCAGCACGGGACTAGCGGGGGAGCACACAGATACGCAGTATTTT. Protein product: CATSTGLAGEHTDTQYF. The rearrangement joins TRBV15 to TRBJ2-3, with 14 bases identical to TRBD2. This CDR3 is 17 amino acids long. The V and J ends lost 4 bases and 2 bases, in that order; junction bases with no gene match: 5. Germline V CDR1 and CDR2: LNHNV, YYDKDF (reference sequence).

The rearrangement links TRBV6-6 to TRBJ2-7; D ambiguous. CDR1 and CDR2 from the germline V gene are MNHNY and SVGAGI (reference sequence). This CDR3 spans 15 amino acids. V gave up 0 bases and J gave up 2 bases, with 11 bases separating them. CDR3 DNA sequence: TGTGCCAGCAGTTACTCCCATCAGGATGCCTACGAGCAGTACTTC. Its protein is CASSYSHQDAYEQYF.

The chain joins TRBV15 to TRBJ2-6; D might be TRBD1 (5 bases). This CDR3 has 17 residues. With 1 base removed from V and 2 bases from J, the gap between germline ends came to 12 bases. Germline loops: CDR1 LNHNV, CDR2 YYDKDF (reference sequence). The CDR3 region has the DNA TGTGCCACCAGCAGAGGGGAAGGGGTCGCTGGGGCCAACGTCCTGACTTTC. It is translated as CATSRGEGVAGANVLTF.

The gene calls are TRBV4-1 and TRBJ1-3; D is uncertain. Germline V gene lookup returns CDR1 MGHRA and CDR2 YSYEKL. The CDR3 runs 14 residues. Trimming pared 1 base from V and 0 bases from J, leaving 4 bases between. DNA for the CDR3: TGCGCCAGCAGCCAAGGTAGCTCTGGAAACACCATATATTTT. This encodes CASSQGSSGNTIYF.

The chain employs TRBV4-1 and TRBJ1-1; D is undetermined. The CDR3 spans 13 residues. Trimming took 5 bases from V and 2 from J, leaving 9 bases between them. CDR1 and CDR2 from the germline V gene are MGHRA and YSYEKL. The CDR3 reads CASSAGPNTEAFF. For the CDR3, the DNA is TGCGCCAGCAGCGCAGGCCCCAACACTGAAGCTTTCTTT.

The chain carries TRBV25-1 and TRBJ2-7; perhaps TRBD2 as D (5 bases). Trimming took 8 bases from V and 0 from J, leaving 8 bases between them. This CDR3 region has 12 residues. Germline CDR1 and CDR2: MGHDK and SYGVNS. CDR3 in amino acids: CASEGYSYEQYF. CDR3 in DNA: TGTGCCAGCGAGGGATACTCCTACGAGCAGTACTTC.

Written as DNA, the CDR3 is TGTGCCAGCAGTTACCCGGGGGAGGATGGCTACACCTTC. Translation: CASSYPGEDGYTF. The chain joins TRBV6-5 to TRBJ1-2; possibly TRBD1 for D (5 bases). Between the trimmed V and J ends, which lost 2 bases and 6 bases, there was a span of 10 bases. The CDR3 is made up of 13 amino acids. CDR1 is MNHEY, CDR2 SVGAGI, per germline.

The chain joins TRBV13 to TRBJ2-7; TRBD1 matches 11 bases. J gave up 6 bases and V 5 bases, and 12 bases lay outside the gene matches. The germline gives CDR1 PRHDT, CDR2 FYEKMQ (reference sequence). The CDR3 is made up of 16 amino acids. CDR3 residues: CASSLLGGQGVSEQYF. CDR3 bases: TGTGCCAGCAGCCTTCTTGGGGGACAGGGGGTCTCCGAGCAGTACTTC.

CDR3 amino acids: CASSIGLADYEQYF. The CDR3 DNA follows: TGTGCCAGCAGCATAGGACTAGCAGACTACGAGCAGTACTTC. The chain links TRBV7-6 to TRBJ2-7; 8 nucleotides match TRBD2. There are 14 residues in the CDR3. V lost 5 bases to trimming and J lost 3 bases; unmatched junction nucleotides: 6. Germline CDR1 and CDR2: SGHVS and FNYEAQ.

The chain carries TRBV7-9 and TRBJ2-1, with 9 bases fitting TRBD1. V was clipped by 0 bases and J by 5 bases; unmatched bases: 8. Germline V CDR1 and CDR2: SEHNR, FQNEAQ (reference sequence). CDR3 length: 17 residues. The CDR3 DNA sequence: TGTGCCAGCAGCTTAGCGGACAGGGGAGGACTAAACAATGAGCAGTTCTTC. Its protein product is CASSLADRGGLNNEQFF.

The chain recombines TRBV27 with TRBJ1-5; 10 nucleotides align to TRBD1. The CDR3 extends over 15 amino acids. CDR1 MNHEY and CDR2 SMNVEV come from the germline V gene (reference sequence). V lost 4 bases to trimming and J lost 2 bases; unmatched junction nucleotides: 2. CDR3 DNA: TGTGCCAGCAGTTCCGGGACAGGGGGCAATCAGCCCCAGCATTTT. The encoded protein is CASSSGTGGNQPQHF.

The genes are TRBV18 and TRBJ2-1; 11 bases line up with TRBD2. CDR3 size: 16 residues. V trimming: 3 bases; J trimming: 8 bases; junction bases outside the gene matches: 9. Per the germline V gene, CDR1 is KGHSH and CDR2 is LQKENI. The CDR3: CASSPSGTSGVDEQFF. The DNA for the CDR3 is TGTGCCAGCTCACCCTCCGGGACTAGCGGTGTTGATGAGCAGTTCTTC.